A selection of T cell receptor beta chains follows, all from one sample in a study of vaccination and CD4 T cells after COVID-19. TCRdb processed the PCR reads anew with MiXCR; each CDR3 protein has one entry. Of approximately 21,000 distinct CDR3 sequences in the sample, 45% to 70% were seen once. These receptors have no identified antigens. Sequencing used CD4+ T cells from blood, cultured in vitro. Every receptor here comes from a human donor who had recovered from COVID-19. The CDR3 runs from the conserved cysteine through the conserved F or W. D genes are given only for firm matches. Rows give clone size only sometimes, using once, few, many, or a class for an expanded clone.

D gene	clone size	V gene	J gene	CDR3 protein	CDR3 DNA
NA	few	TRBV18	TRBJ1-5	CASSPYDRGSNQPQHF	TGTGCCAGCTCACCCTATGATAGGGGAAGCAATCAGCCCCAGCATTTT
TRBD2	NA	TRBV7-2	TRBJ2-1	CATQGRGDNEQFF	TGTGCCACTCAGGGGCGGGGGGACAATGAGCAGTTCTTC
TRBD1	few	TRBV19	TRBJ1-2	CASSTIPGQGGYGYTF	TGTGCCAGTAGTACCATTCCGGGACAGGGAGGGTATGGCTACACCTTC
NA	NA	TRBV11-2	TRBJ1-1	CASRSYDTEAFF	TGTGCCAGCAGATCGTACGACACTGAAGCTTTCTTT
TRBD1	few	TRBV7-8	TRBJ1-5	CASSLGRQGIGQPQHF	TGTGCCAGCAGCTTGGGACGACAGGGGATTGGTCAGCCCCAGCATTTT
NA	few	TRBV7-2	TRBJ1-2	CASRLAFQAARSNYGYTF	TGTGCCAGCAGATTAGCGTTCCAGGCAGCCCGTTCTAACTATGGCTACACCTTC
TRBD1	NA	TRBV6-5	TRBJ2-5	CASSSRGPQYF	TGTGCCAGCAGTTCCAGGGGGCCCCAGTACTTC
TRBD1	NA	TRBV19	TRBJ1-2	CASSPLWTGADGYTF	TGTGCCAGTAGTCCCCTGTGGACAGGGGCCGATGGCTACACCTTC
TRBD1	NA	TRBV18	TRBJ1-2	CASSPQRDRGTFGYGYTF	TGTGCCAGCTCACCACAGAGGGACAGGGGAACCTTTGGCTATGGCTACACCTTC
NA	NA	TRBV12-3/TRBV12-4	TRBJ1-5	CASTGTRGQPQHF	TGTGCCAGCACCGGGACCCGGGGTCAGCCCCAGCATTTT
NA	NA	TRBV10-3	TRBJ2-7	CAISEGLSEQYF	TGTGCCATCAGTGAGGGTTTAAGTGAGCAGTACTTC
TRBD1	NA	TRBV19	TRBJ1-1	CASSVGQGAEAFF	TGTGCCAGTAGTGTCGGACAGGGGGCTGAAGCTTTCTTT
NA	few	TRBV6-1	TRBJ1-5	CASSPRGYNQPQHF	TGTGCCAGCAGCCCTAGGGGGTACAATCAGCCCCAGCATTTT
NA	NA	TRBV5-6	TRBJ1-2	CASSLMPGEPGGYTF	TGTGCCAGCAGCCTCATGCCCGGAGAGCCGGGAGGCTACACCTTC
NA	NA	TRBV10-3	TRBJ1-2	CAISESVGGYTF	TGTGCCATCAGTGAGTCCGTGGGCGGCTACACCTTC
NA	NA	TRBV6-1	TRBJ2-7	CASSSPLGSFGEQYF	TGTGCCAGCAGCTCCCCCCTCGGGAGTTTCGGCGAGCAGTACTTC
NA	NA	TRBV28	TRBJ1-4	CASSAEGKLFF	TGTGCCAGCAGTGCTGAGGGAAAACTGTTTTTT
NA	NA	TRBV20-1	TRBJ1-3	CSASDSSGNTIYF	TGCAGTGCCTCGGACAGCTCTGGAAACACCATATATTTT
NA	NA	TRBV27	TRBJ1-2	CASSSRGAYGYTF	TGTGCCAGCAGTTCCAGGGGCGCCTATGGCTACACCTTC
NA	NA	TRBV28	TRBJ1-5	CASSFISLYSNQPQHF	TGTGCCAGCAGTTTTATCTCCCTTTATAGCAATCAGCCCCAGCATTTT
NA	NA	TRBV7-8	TRBJ1-2	CASSPRGEGMLNYGYTF	TGTGCCAGCAGCCCGAGGGGGGAGGGAATGCTTAACTATGGCTACACCTTC
NA	NA	TRBV5-1	TRBJ1-6	CASSFLPRTAGLGVSPLHF	TGCGCCAGCAGCTTCCTCCCGCGGACAGCCGGACTGGGAGTATCACCCCTCCACTTT
NA	NA	TRBV12-3/TRBV12-4	TRBJ1-2	CASSPPLGGYTF	TGTGCCAGCAGTCCCCCTTTGGGGGGCTACACCTTC
NA	NA	TRBV28	TRBJ2-4	CASRGLGDIQYF	TGTGCCAGCAGGGGTTTGGGGGACATTCAGTACTTC
NA	NA	TRBV30	TRBJ1-2	CAWRPPGECYTF	TGTGCCTGGAGGCCACCAGGGGAGTGCTACACCTTC
NA	NA	TRBV29-1	TRBJ1-1	CSVSRLDTEAFF	TGCAGCGTTTCCCGGCTGGACACTGAAGCTTTCTTT
TRBD1	few	TRBV11-3	TRBJ2-7	CASSYGTAYEQYF	TGTGCCAGCAGTTACGGGACAGCCTACGAGCAGTACTTC
NA	NA	TRBV28	TRBJ1-1	CASTSGDTEAFF	TGTGCCAGCACCTCAGGGGACACTGAAGCTTTCTTT
NA	once	TRBV5-1	TRBJ2-1	CASSLGQGEGEQFF	TGCGCCAGCAGCTTGGGCCAGGGAGAAGGGGAGCAGTTCTTC
TRBD2	NA	TRBV11-2	TRBJ2-2	CASSFAGGAFDGELFF	TGTGCCAGCAGCTTTGCCGGGGGGGCGTTCGACGGGGAGCTGTTTTTT
TRBD1	few	TRBV12-3/TRBV12-4	TRBJ1-5	CASSFGQGDQPQHF	TGTGCCAGCAGTTTCGGACAGGGCGATCAGCCCCAGCATTTT
TRBD2	NA	TRBV15	TRBJ2-5	CATSSAGGPRETQYF	TGTGCCACCAGCTCAGCGGGGGGGCCCCGGGAGACCCAGTACTTC
NA	few	TRBV20-1	TRBJ2-3	CSAETSGDTQYF	TGCAGTGCAGAGACCTCCGGTGATACGCAGTATTTT
NA	NA	TRBV11-2	TRBJ2-5	CASSLNSRGWETQYF	TGTGCCAGCAGCTTAAATTCTCGGGGTTGGGAGACCCAGTACTTC
NA	NA	TRBV7-2	TRBJ2-5	CASSLEASRQEQYF	TGTGCCAGCAGCTTAGAGGCCTCGAGACAAGAACAGTACTTC
TRBD2	NA	TRBV20-1	TRBJ2-3	CSARTSGFSTDTQYF	TGCAGTGCTAGGACTAGCGGGTTTAGCACAGATACGCAGTATTTT
NA	NA	TRBV10-3	TRBJ2-3	CAISESIDTQYF	TGTGCCATCAGTGAGTCAATAGATACGCAGTATTTT
NA	once	TRBV28	TRBJ1-5	CASSLGGASNQPQHF	TGTGCCAGCAGTTTAGGAGGGGCTAGCAATCAGCCCCAGCATTTT
TRBD1	once	TRBV18	TRBJ1-6	CASSPRTGEDSPLHF	TGTGCCAGCTCACCCCGGACAGGGGAGGACTCACCCCTCCACTTT
TRBD2	NA	TRBV20-1	TRBJ2-5	CSASGGLEPRKETQYF	TGCAGTGCCAGCGGTGGACTAGAACCTCGCAAAGAGACCCAGTACTTC
NA	NA	TRBV6-5	TRBJ1-2	CASSYSAQTYGYTF	TGTGCCAGCAGTTACTCTGCGCAGACCTATGGCTACACCTTC
TRBD1	NA	TRBV27	TRBJ1-3	CASSLSAGGAYSDTIYF	TGTGCCAGCAGTTTATCGGCAGGGGGCGCATATAGTGACACCATATATTTT
TRBD2	NA	TRBV7-8	TRBJ2-7	CASSSGRLAGAYEQYF	TGTGCCAGCAGCTCCGGTCGACTAGCGGGGGCCTACGAGCAGTACTTC
NA	NA	TRBV2	TRBJ1-5	CASSESSGTKSNQPQHF	TGTGCCAGCAGTGAATCTAGCGGGACAAAGAGCAATCAGCCCCAGCATTTT
TRBD1	few	TRBV7-2	TRBJ1-3	CASSLALQGGRNTIYF	TGTGCCAGCAGCTTAGCCCTACAGGGGGGAAGAAACACCATATATTTT
TRBD1	NA	TRBV25-1	TRBJ1-1	CASSESHGTGEREAFF	TGTGCCAGCAGTGAATCCCACGGGACAGGGGAGCGAGAAGCTTTCTTT